This TCR beta chain derives from a study of cytotoxic CD8 clonotypes in ibrutinib-treated CLL. Across the study: Included were some eleven relapsed/refractory and about 14 treatment-naive patients, of whom around 17 were IGHV unmutated. The samples contained 255,043 productive templates on average. They also contained an average of about 100,000 productive rearrangements.

Sequenced by immunoSEQ multiplex PCR; TCRdb stores in-frame clones only, minus some. The sample holds around 26,000 clones, approximately 71% seen once. Trimming removed 10 bases at V and 3 bases at J, with 13 bases between. The germline gives CDR1 SGHTA, CDR2 FQGNSA. The CDR3 consists of 13 residues. From cryopreserved PBMCs came 2 to 2.5 micrograms of genomic DNA used for TCR beta libraries. As to this clone: Antigen unknown.

Overall study findings and caveats: Whereas clonality rose at ibrutinib response, it declined toward baseline at progression.

The sequencing used PBMCs, collected after 12 months of ibrutinib treatment. The origin of this receptor is a human donor with chronic lymphocytic leukemia. The chain combines TRBV7-2 with TRBJ2-1, with D uncertain. The CDR3 sequence: CATAAANYNEQFF. CDR3 DNA sequence: TGTGCCACCGCCGCGGCTAACTACAATGAGCAGTTCTTC.